This TCR beta chain derives from a study of blood T cell repertoires in COVID-19. The CDR3 spans 14 residues. Trimming pared 2 bases from V and 6 bases from J, leaving 11 bases between. The V gene's germline CDR1 is SGHRS and CDR2 YFSETQ. In the authors' methods: Amplification of reference gene primers was used by the study to estimate nucleated cell counts. Data came from immunoSEQ multiplex PCR; TCRdb stores just in-frame clones and leaves some out. That table supplies the V and J calls and clone size; D and trimming were determined from the DNA. The sample records 150,000 to 200,000 clones, 85% to 95% being singletons.

The receptor comes from a woman aged 50 to 65 with acute or convalescent COVID-19. The sample comprised peripheral blood. This chain links TRBV5-1 with TRBJ1-4, with D tentatively TRBD1 (5 bases). The CDR3 sequence: CASSFGGNDEKLFF. The CDR3 DNA reads TGCGCCAGCAGCTTTGGGGGGAACGATGAAAAACTGTTTTTT.